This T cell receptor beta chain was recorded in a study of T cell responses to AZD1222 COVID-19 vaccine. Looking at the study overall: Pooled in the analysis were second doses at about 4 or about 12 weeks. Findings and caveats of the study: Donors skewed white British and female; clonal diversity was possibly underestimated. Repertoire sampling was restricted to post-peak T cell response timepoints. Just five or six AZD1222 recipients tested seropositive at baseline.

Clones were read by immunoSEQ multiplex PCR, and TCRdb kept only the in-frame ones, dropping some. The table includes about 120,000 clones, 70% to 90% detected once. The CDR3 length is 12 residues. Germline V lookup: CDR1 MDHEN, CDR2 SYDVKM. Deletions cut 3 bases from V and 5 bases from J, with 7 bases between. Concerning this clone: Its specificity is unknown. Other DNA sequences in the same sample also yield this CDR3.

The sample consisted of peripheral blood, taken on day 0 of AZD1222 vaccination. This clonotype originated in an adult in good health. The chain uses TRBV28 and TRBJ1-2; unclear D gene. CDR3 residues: CASSFGGYGYTF. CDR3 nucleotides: TGTGCCAGCAGTTTCGGTGGGTATGGCTACACCTTC.